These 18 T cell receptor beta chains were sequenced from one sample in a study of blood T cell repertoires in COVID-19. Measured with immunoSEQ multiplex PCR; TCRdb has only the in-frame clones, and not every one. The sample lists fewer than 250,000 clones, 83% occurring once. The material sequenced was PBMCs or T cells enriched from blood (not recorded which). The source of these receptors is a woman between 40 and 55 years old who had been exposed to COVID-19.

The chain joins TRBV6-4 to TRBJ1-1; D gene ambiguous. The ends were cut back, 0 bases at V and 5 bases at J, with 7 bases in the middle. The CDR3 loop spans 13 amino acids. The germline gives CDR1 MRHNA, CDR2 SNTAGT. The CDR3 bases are TGTGCCAGCAGTGACTCTCTAGGTACTGAAGCTTTCTTT. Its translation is CASSDSLGTEAFF.

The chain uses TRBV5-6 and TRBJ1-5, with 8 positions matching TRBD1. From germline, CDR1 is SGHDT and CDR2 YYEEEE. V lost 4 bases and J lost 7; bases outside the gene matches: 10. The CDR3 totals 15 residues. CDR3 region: CASSLQGARGQPQHF. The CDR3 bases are TGTGCCAGCAGCCTCCAGGGGGCCCGGGGCCAGCCCCAGCATTTT.

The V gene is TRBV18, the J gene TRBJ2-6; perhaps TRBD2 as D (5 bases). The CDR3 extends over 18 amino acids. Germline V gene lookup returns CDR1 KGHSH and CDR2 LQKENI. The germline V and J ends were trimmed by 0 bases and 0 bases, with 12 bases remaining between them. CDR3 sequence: CASSPPPGMSSGANVLTF. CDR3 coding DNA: TGTGCCAGCTCACCACCTCCGGGGATGAGCTCTGGGGCCAACGTCCTGACTTTC.

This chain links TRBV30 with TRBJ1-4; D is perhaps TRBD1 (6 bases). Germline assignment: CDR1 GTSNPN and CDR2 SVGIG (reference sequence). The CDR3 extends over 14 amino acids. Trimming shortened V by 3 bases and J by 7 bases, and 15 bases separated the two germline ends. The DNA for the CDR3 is TGTGCCTGGAGGCGACCAGGGGTGGGTGAAAAACTGTTTTTT. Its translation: CAWRRPGVGEKLFF. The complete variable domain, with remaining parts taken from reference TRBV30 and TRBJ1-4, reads SQTIHQWPATLVQPVGSPLSLECTVEGTSNPNLYWYRQAAGRGLQLLFYSVGIGQISSEVPQNLSASRPQDRQFILSSKKLLLSDSGFYLCAWRRPGVGEKLFFGSGTQLSVL.

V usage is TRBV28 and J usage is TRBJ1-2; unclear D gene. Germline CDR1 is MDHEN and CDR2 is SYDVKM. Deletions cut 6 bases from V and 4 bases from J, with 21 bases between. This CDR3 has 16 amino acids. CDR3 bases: TGTGCCAGCAGCCAGTCGGGTTGGAGGGAAGGCTATGGCTACACCTTC. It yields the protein CASSQSGWREGYGYTF.

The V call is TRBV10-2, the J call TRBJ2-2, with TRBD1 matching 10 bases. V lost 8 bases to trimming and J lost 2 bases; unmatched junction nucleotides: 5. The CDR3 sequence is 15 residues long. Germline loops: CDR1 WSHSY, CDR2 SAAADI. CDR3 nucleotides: TGCGCCAGCCGCCGGGACAGGGGAAACACCGGGGAGCTGTTTTTT. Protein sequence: CASRRDRGNTGELFF.

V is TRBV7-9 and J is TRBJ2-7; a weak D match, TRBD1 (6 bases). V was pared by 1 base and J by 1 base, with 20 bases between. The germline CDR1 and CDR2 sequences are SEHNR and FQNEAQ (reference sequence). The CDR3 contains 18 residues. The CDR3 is CASSLGTPTGYASYEQYF. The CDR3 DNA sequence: TGTGCCAGCAGCTTAGGAACCCCCACAGGGTACGCATCCTACGAGCAGTACTTC.

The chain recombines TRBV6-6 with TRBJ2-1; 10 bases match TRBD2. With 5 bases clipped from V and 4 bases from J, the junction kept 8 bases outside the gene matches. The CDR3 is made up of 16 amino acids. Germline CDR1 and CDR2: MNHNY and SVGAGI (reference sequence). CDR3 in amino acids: CASSTEAGGPYNEQFF. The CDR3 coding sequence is TGTGCCAGCAGTACAGAAGCGGGGGGGCCGTACAATGAGCAGTTCTTC.

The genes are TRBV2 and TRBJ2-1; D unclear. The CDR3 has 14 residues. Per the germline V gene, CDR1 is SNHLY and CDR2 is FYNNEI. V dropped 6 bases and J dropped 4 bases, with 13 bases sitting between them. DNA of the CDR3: TGTGCCAGCAGCCAACTAAGCGCTTACAATGAGCAGTTCTTC. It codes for CASSQLSAYNEQFF.

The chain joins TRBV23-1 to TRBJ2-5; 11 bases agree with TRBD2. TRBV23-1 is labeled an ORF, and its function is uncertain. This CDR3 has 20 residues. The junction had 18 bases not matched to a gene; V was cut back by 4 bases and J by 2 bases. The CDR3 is CASSRRPQEATSGGQETQYF. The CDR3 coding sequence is TGCGCCAGCAGTCGGCGTCCCCAAGAAGCTACTAGCGGGGGTCAAGAGACCCAGTACTTC.

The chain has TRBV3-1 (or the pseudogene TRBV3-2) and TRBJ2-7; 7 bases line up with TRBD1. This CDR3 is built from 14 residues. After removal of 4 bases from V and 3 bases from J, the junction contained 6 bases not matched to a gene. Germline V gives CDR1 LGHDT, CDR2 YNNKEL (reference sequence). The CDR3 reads CASSRSTGNYEQYF. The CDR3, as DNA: TGTGCCAGCAGCCGATCGACAGGGAACTACGAGCAGTACTTC.

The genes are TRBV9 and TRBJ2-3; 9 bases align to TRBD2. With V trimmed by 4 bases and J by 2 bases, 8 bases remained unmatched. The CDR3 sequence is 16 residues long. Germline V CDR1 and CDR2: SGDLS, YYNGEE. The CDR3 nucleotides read TGTGCCAGCAGCCCCGGCGGGGGGGGTATCACAGATACGCAGTATTTT. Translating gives CASSPGGGGITDTQYF.

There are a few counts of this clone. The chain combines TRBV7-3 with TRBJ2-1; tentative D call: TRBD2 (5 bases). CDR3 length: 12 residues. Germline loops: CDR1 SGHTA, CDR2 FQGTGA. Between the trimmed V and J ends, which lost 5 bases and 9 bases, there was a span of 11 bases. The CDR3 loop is CASSKPGFEQFF. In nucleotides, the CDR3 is TGTGCCAGCAGCAAACCGGGATTTGAGCAGTTCTTC.

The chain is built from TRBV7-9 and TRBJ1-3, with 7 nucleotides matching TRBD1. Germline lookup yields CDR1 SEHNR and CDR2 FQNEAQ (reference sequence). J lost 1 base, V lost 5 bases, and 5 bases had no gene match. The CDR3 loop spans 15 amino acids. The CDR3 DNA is TGTGCCAGCAGCGCGCAGGGGGAGTCTGGAAACACCATATATTTT. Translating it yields CASSAQGESGNTIYF.

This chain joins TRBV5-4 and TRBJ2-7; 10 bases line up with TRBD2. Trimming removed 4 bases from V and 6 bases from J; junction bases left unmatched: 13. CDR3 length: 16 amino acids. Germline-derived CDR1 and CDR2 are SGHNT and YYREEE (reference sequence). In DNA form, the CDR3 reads TGTGCCAGCAGCCATAGCGGGGGGATCACGAGGGGCGAGCAGTACTTC. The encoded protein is CASSHSGGITRGEQYF.

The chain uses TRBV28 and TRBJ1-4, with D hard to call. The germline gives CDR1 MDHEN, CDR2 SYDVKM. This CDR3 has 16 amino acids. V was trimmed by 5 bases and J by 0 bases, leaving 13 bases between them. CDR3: CASSKRRSATNEKLFF. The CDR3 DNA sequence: TGTGCCAGCAGTAAAAGGAGATCTGCAACTAATGAAAAACTGTTTTTT.

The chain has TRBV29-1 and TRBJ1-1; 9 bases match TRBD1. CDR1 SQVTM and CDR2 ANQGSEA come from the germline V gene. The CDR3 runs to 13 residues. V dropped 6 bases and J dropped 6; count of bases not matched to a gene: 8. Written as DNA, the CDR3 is TGCAGCGTGGACGGACAGGGGAGCGCTGAAGCTTTCTTT. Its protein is CSVDGQGSAEAFF.

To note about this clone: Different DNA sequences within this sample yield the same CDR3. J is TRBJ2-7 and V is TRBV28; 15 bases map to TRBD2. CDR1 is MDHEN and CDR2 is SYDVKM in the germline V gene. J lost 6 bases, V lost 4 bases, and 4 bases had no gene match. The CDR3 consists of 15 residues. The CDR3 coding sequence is TGTGCCAGCAGTTCCCGGACTAGCGGGGGGGGCGAGCAGTACTTC. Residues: CASSSRTSGGGEQYF.